A selection of T cell receptor beta chains follows, all from one sample in a study of blood T cell repertoires in COVID-19. Sequenced by immunoSEQ multiplex PCR; TCRdb stores in-frame clones only, minus some. The sample carries roughly 91,000 clones, roughly 84% recorded once. The material sequenced was peripheral blood. These receptors all stem from a man between 65 and 79 years old with acute or convalescent COVID-19. CDR3s include the opening cysteine and the closing phenylalanine or tryptophan. D genes are given only for firm matches. Clone size appears in some rows only: once, few, many, or a class for an expanded clone.

size,J,D,V,CDR3,DNA
.,TRBJ2-7,.,TRBV28,CATEQGHEQYF,TGTGCCACCGAACAGGGCCACGAGCAGTACTTC
.,TRBJ1-2,.,TRBV5-1,CASSLDHSNYGYTF,TGCGCCAGCAGCTTGGATCACAGCAACTATGGCTACACCTTC
.,TRBJ1-1,.,TRBV7-9,CASSFGVPNTEAFF,TGTGCCAGCAGCTTCGGGGTCCCAAACACTGAAGCTTTCTTT
.,TRBJ1-1,TRBD1,TRBV28,CASTGGGGGNTEAFF,TGTGCCAGCACTGGAGGAGGGGGCGGGAACACTGAAGCTTTCTTT
.,TRBJ2-5,TRBD2,TRBV28,CASSLSMLAGLETQYF,TGTGCCAGCAGTTTATCAATGCTAGCGGGGTTAGAGACCCAGTACTTC
.,TRBJ1-2,.,TRBV16,CASSQSGQPYGYTF,TGTGCCAGCAGCCAATCTGGACAGCCCTATGGCTACACCTTC
.,TRBJ2-3,.,TRBV5-1,CASSPGTSTDTQYF,TGCGCCAGCAGCCCCGGGACTAGCACAGATACGCAGTATTTT
.,TRBJ2-1,.,TRBV7-9,CASREIYNEQFF,TGTGCCAGCAGGGAGATCTACAATGAGCAGTTCTTC
once,TRBJ2-2,TRBD1,TRBV5-4,CASSARTGGNTGELFF,TGTGCCAGCAGCGCAAGGACAGGTGGTAACACCGGGGAGCTGTTTTTT
.,TRBJ1-3,.,TRBV3-1/TRBV3-2,CASSQGRSGNTIYF,TGTGCCAGCAGCCAAGGGAGATCTGGAAACACCATATATTTT
.,TRBJ1-2,.,TRBV12-3/TRBV12-4,CASSFTSYGYTF,TGTGCCAGCAGTTTCACCAGCTATGGCTACACCTTC
.,TRBJ2-1,TRBD2,TRBV6-5,CAISQVAGGQEQFF,TGTGCCATCTCTCAGGTAGCGGGGGGTCAGGAGCAGTTCTTC
.,TRBJ1-5,TRBD1,TRBV28,CASNPDRGRSWPQHF,TGTGCCAGCAACCCGGACAGGGGCCGGTCATGGCCCCAGCATTTT
.,TRBJ1-4,.,TRBV19,CASSQRLSNEKLFF,TGTGCCAGTTCGCAACGACTGTCTAATGAAAAACTGTTTTTT
.,TRBJ1-5,.,TRBV7-4,CASSSLYRFWSQPQHF,TGTGCCAGCAGCTCCCTCTACAGGTTTTGGAGTCAGCCCCAGCATTTT
.,TRBJ1-4,TRBD1,TRBV3-1/TRBV3-2,CASSQDPGGADNEKLFF,TGTGCCAGCAGCCAAGACCCAGGGGGCGCTGATAATGAAAAACTGTTTTTT
.,TRBJ1-5,.,TRBV11-2,CASSPSWGPNQPQHF,TGTGCCAGCAGCCCATCATGGGGGCCCAATCAGCCCCAGCATTTT
.,TRBJ2-3,TRBD2,TRBV7-6,CASSYPPSGGLTDTQYF,TGTGCCAGCAGCTACCCCCCTAGCGGGGGCCTCACAGATACGCAGTATTTT
.,TRBJ1-2,TRBD1,TRBV27,CASSPSTGLYGYTF,TGTGCCAGCAGTCCTTCGACAGGGCTCTATGGCTACACCTTC
few,TRBJ2-3,TRBD2,TRBV7-8,CASSLEARGGTDTQYF,TGTGCCAGCAGCTTAGAGGCTCGGGGGGGCACAGATACGCAGTATTTT
once,TRBJ2-1,TRBD1,TRBV7-9,CASSLADRGSWYEQFF,TGTGCCAGCAGCTTAGCGGACAGGGGGTCGTGGTATGAGCAGTTCTTC
.,TRBJ2-1,.,TRBV1,CTSSPPGGGIYNEQFF,TGCACCAGCAGCCCCCCGGGGGGGGGAATCTACAATGAGCAGTTCTTC
.,TRBJ1-2,TRBD1,TRBV5-1,CASSSLQGAYGYTF,TGCGCCAGCAGCTCTCTACAGGGGGCGTATGGCTACACCTTC
few,TRBJ2-7,TRBD1,TRBV19,CASSIVPTGIYEQYF,TGTGCCAGTAGTATAGTCCCGACAGGGATCTACGAGCAGTACTTC
.,TRBJ2-3,TRBD1,TRBV28,CASSLQDRGPDTQYF,TGTGCCAGCAGTTTACAAGACAGGGGCCCAGATACGCAGTATTTT
.,TRBJ2-1,TRBD1,TRBV5-5,CASSRAGTGSREQFF,TGTGCCAGCAGTCGGGCCGGGACAGGGTCCCGAGAGCAGTTCTTC
.,TRBJ2-1,TRBD1,TRBV6-1,CASSEAGTGAFEQFF,TGTGCCAGCAGTGAAGCCGGGACAGGGGCCTTTGAGCAGTTCTTC
.,TRBJ2-1,.,TRBV27,CASIPGGHPRDEQFF,TGTGCCAGCATCCCGGGGGGACACCCCCGGGATGAGCAGTTCTTC
.,TRBJ2-5,.,TRBV5-5,CASSLNSDLQETQYF,TGTGCCAGCAGCTTGAACTCGGACTTACAAGAGACCCAGTACTTC
.,TRBJ2-5,.,TRBV11-2,CASSFHRTTQETQYF,TGTGCCAGCAGCTTCCACCGGACTACACAAGAGACCCAGTACTTC
.,TRBJ2-1,TRBD2,TRBV5-6,CASSLVGSGGDYNEQFF,TGTGCCAGCAGCTTGGTCGGTAGCGGGGGAGACTACAATGAGCAGTTCTTC
.,TRBJ2-2,.,TRBV6-5,CASSYRQQFTGELFF,TGTGCCAGCAGTTACCGACAACAATTCACCGGGGAGCTGTTTTTT
.,TRBJ2-1,TRBD1,TRBV5-1,CASSTDREREQFF,TGCGCCAGCAGCACGGACAGGGAGAGGGAGCAGTTCTTC
.,TRBJ1-1,.,TRBV5-4,CASSLQGRNTEAFF,TGTGCCAGCAGCTTACAGGGTAGGAACACTGAAGCTTTCTTT
.,TRBJ1-6,.,TRBV28,CASRLNTGRNSPLHF,TGTGCCAGCCGCCTCAACACGGGTCGAAATTCACCCCTCCACTTT
.,TRBJ2-3,TRBD2,TRBV2,CASSEARLADTDTQYF,TGTGCCAGCAGTGAAGCGAGGCTAGCGGACACAGATACGCAGTATTTT
once,TRBJ1-4,.,TRBV2,CASSVLGAGEKLFF,TGTGCCAGCAGTGTCTTAGGGGCTGGGGAAAAACTGTTTTTT
few,TRBJ1-2,.,TRBV7-3,CASSQSTGGGYTF,TGTGCCAGCAGTCAATCGACAGGTGGAGGCTACACCTTC
.,TRBJ2-7,.,TRBV13,CASSLVGGGEQYF,TGTGCCAGCAGCTTAGTCGGTGGGGGGGAGCAGTACTTC
.,TRBJ2-2,TRBD1,TRBV29-1,CSALPHRGPNTGELFF,TGCAGCGCTCTCCCTCACAGGGGGCCGAACACCGGGGAGCTGTTTTTT
.,TRBJ2-2,.,TRBV5-4,CASSPGTTGAGELFF,TGTGCCAGCAGCCCCGGGACAACGGGTGCCGGGGAGCTGTTTTTT
once,TRBJ2-1,TRBD2,TRBV19,CASSISVAGGNEQFF,TGTGCCAGTAGTATTTCGGTAGCGGGGGGCAATGAGCAGTTCTTC
.,TRBJ1-5,TRBD1,TRBV28,CASSFGDRVNQPQHF,TGTGCCAGCAGTTTCGGGGACAGGGTCAATCAGCCCCAGCATTTT
.,TRBJ2-1,.,TRBV7-6,CASSLNRDQGYYNEQFF,TGTGCCAGCAGCTTGAACCGGGACCAGGGGTACTACAATGAGCAGTTCTTC
few,TRBJ1-3,TRBD1,TRBV28,CASSLGGQGSDTIYF,TGTGCCAGCAGTTTAGGGGGACAGGGCTCCGACACCATATATTTT
.,TRBJ2-5,.,TRBV7-7,CASSLNGLQETQYF,TGTGCCAGCAGCTTGAATGGACTCCAAGAGACCCAGTACTTC
.,TRBJ2-2,.,TRBV6-1,CASSETGFANTGELFF,TGTGCCAGCAGTGAAACAGGTTTCGCGAACACCGGGGAGCTGTTTTTT
.,TRBJ1-1,.,TRBV24-1,CATSDLTGKSFF,TGTGCCACCAGTGATTTGACAGGGAAGTCTTTCTTT
.,TRBJ2-1,TRBD1,TRBV6-5,CASSYLGQGLDEQFF,TGTGCCAGCAGTTACCTGGGACAGGGGCTGGATGAGCAGTTCTTC
few,TRBJ2-1,TRBD2,TRBV13,CASSRLAGGSYNEQFF,TGTGCCAGCAGTAGACTAGCGGGGGGCTCCTACAATGAGCAGTTCTTC
.,TRBJ1-2,.,TRBV7-2,CASSLAQGNYGYTF,TGTGCCAGCAGCTTAGCCCAGGGGAACTATGGCTACACCTTC
.,TRBJ1-2,.,TRBV6-5,CASRDGLSYGYTF,TGTGCCAGCAGGGATGGACTGAGCTATGGCTACACCTTC
.,TRBJ1-5,TRBD1,TRBV3-1/TRBV3-2,CASSPRDRGRTSNQPQHF,TGTGCCAGCAGCCCCCGGGACAGGGGTAGGACTAGCAATCAGCCCCAGCATTTT